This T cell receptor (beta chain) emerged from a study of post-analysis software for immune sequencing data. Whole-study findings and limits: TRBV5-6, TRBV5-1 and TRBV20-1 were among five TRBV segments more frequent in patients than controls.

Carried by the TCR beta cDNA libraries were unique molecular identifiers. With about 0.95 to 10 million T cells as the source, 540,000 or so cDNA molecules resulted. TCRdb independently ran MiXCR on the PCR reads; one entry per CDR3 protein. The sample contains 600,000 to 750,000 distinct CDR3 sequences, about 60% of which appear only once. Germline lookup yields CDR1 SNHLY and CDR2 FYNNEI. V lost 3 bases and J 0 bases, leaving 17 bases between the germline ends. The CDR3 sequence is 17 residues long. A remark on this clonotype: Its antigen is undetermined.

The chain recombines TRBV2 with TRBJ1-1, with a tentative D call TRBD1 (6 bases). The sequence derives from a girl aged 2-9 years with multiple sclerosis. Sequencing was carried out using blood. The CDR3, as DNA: TGTGCCAGCAGTGACAGGAGGGACACGTACTTGAACACTGAAGCTTTCTTT. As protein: CASSDRRDTYLNTEAFF.